This entry describes one TCR beta chain. V dropped 4 bases and J dropped 3; count of bases not matched to a gene: 14. CDR1 GTSNPN and CDR2 SVGIG come from the germline V gene (reference sequence). CDR3 length: 17 residues. Participants reported their clinical history, and cohort assignment relied on those reports. Cohort 3 recovery required two negative PCRs, clearance, or symptom resolution. The data stem from a study of blood T cell repertoires in COVID-19. About the study: The United States, Italy and Spain supplied acute and convalescent COVID-19 samples.

Authors' data handling: Amplification from reference gene primers served as the basis for estimated nucleated cell counts. TCRdb keeps only in-frame clones here, not all; method: immunoSEQ multiplex PCR. Clonal size and the V and J genes are those of that table, whereas D and trimming came from the DNA. The table includes about 180,000 clones, approximately 88% detected once. The chain links TRBV30 to TRBJ2-7; 11 bases match TRBD2. This clonotype was sampled from a woman between 18 and 29 years old who had recovered from COVID-19. The sequencing input was PBMCs or T cells enriched from blood (not recorded which). CDR3 region: CAWTPSAPGTSGYEQYF. CDR3 coding DNA: TGTGCCTGGACTCCAAGCGCTCCGGGGACTAGCGGCTACGAGCAGTACTTC. The full variable domain, with the rest looked up from reference TRBV30 and TRBJ2-7, is SQTIHQWPATLVQPVGSPLSLECTVEGTSNPNLYWYRQAAGRGLQLLFYSVGIGQISSEVPQNLSASRPQDRQFILSSKKLLLSDSGFYLCAWTPSAPGTSGYEQYFGPGTRLTVT.